Following are 27 T cell receptor beta chains from one sample sequenced in a study of shared clonotypes between healthy human individuals. TCRdb keeps only in-frame clones here, not all; method: immunoSEQ multiplex PCR. The repertoire holds some 800,000 clones, roughly 92% seen once, with around 24% in the top ten. Terminally differentiated effector memory CD45RA+ cells were excluded from the naive CD8 cells, which were CD45RO-negative and positively selected for CCR7. Specimen: naive CD8+ T cells sorted from blood. All receptors come from a man aged 25 to 45 in good health.

The chain joins TRBV6-5 to TRBJ2-1, with TRBD2 matching over 9 bases. In germline, CDR1 is MNHEY, CDR2 SVGAGI. This CDR3 is 15 amino acids long. V lost 6 bases to trimming and J lost 0 bases; unmatched junction nucleotides: 3. The CDR3 sequence is CASSLLAGSYNEQFF. As DNA, the CDR3 is TGTGCCAGCAGCCTACTAGCGGGCTCCTACAATGAGCAGTTCTTC.

The chain combines TRBV7-9 with TRBJ1-5, with 7 positions matching TRBD1. The CDR3 is 17 amino acids. CDR1 and CDR2 (germline): SEHNR, FQNEAQ (reference sequence). V lost 5 bases to trimming and J lost 0 bases; unmatched junction nucleotides: 10. The CDR3: CASSTSGQEYSNQPQHF. Here the CDR3 DNA reads TGTGCCAGCAGCACCTCCGGACAGGAGTATAGCAATCAGCCCCAGCATTTT.

This chain connects TRBV5-5 to TRBJ2-5, with D tentatively TRBD2 (6 bases). V was clipped by 4 bases and J by 3 bases, with 10 bases between them. CDR3 size: 13 residues. Germline-derived CDR1 and CDR2 are SGHKS and YYEKEE (reference sequence). The CDR3 region is CASSTGLKETQYF. CDR3 DNA: TGTGCCAGCAGCACGGGACTGAAAGAGACCCAGTACTTC. The whole variable domain, filled in from reference TRBV5-5 and TRBJ2-5, reads DAGVTQSPTHLIKTRGQQVTLRCSPISGHKSVSWYQQVLGQGPQFIFQYYEKEERGRGNFPDRFSARQFPNYSSELNVNALLLGDSALYLCASSTGLKETQYFGPGTRLLVL.

The genes are TRBV13 and TRBJ2-7; D perhaps matches TRBD1 (6 bases). V lost 5 bases and J 3 bases, leaving 14 bases between the germline ends. The CDR3 is made up of 14 amino acids. The germline V gene has CDR1 PRHDT and CDR2 FYEKMQ (reference sequence). DNA for the CDR3: TGTGCCAGCAGCCCCCGGGACAAAAACTACGAGCAGTACTTC. It yields the protein CASSPRDKNYEQYF. Complete variable domain (other parts from reference TRBV13 and TRBJ2-7): AAGVIQSPRHLIKEKRETATLKCYPIPRHDTVYWYQQGPGQDPQFLISFYEKMQSDKGSIPDRFSAQQFSDYHSELNMSSLELGDSALYFCASSPRDKNYEQYFGPGTRLTVT.

CDR3 bases: TGTGCCAGCAGCCTCGAGATGGGCGAGCAGTACTTC. This encodes CASSLEMGEQYF. The chain uses TRBV7-8 and TRBJ2-7; no reliable D call. This CDR3 comprises 12 residues. Trimming took off 5 bases at V and 6 bases at J, with 11 bases between the two ends. Per the germline V gene, CDR1 is SGHVS and CDR2 is FQNEAQ.

The chain links TRBV2 to TRBJ1-1; TRBD1 agrees at 9 bases. This CDR3 contains 16 residues. Germline-derived CDR1 and CDR2 are SNHLY and FYNNEI. Unmatched junction bases numbered 9, after V lost 7 bases and J lost 0 bases. The CDR3 region has the DNA TGTGCCAGCAATGCCGGGACAGGGAAAATGAACACTGAAGCTTTCTTT. It is translated as CASNAGTGKMNTEAFF.

The chain recombines TRBV4-1 with TRBJ1-1, with D unclear. Trimming removed 0 bases from V and 8 bases from J, with 16 bases in between. CDR1 is MGHRA, CDR2 YSYEKL, per germline. CDR3 length equals 15 residues. The CDR3 sequence: CASSQDISVLREAFF. For the CDR3, the DNA is TGCGCCAGCAGCCAAGATATTTCGGTTTTGAGGGAAGCTTTCTTT.

The V and J genes are TRBV2 and TRBJ2-3; D gene uncertain. Germline assignment: CDR1 SNHLY and CDR2 FYNNEI. V dropped 7 bases and J dropped 1 base, with 12 bases sitting between them. This CDR3 contains 14 residues. The CDR3 loop is CASNYMTGTDTQYF. The CDR3 bases are TGTGCCAGCAACTATATGACCGGCACAGATACGCAGTATTTT.

The rearrangement links TRBV9 to TRBJ1-1; no clear D. V gave up 4 bases and J gave up 3 bases, with 13 bases separating them. The CDR3 sequence is 14 residues long. CDR1 and CDR2 (germline): SGDLS, YYNGEE. DNA of the CDR3: TGTGCCAGCAGCCCGTCATTGGGGTACACTGAAGCTTTCTTT. Protein product: CASSPSLGYTEAFF.

The chain joins TRBV29-1 to TRBJ2-5, with D possibly being TRBD1 (6 bases). This CDR3 is 14 amino acids long. Deletions cut 2 bases from V and 5 bases from J, with 15 bases between. Germline V gives CDR1 SQVTM, CDR2 ANQGSEA. Here the CDR3 reads CSVEIQGLWETQYF. CDR3 DNA sequence: TGCAGCGTTGAAATACAGGGCTTGTGGGAGACCCAGTACTTC.

The chain links TRBV5-1 to TRBJ2-1, with a possible D match to TRBD1 (6 bases). Trimming removed 2 bases at V and 6 bases at J, with 15 bases between. This CDR3 is 15 amino acids long. Germline V gene sequence: CDR1 SGHRS, CDR2 YFSETQ. CDR3 sequence reads: CASSLGGPFINEQFF. The CDR3 bases are TGCGCCAGCAGCTTAGGGGGACCCTTCATCAATGAGCAGTTCTTC.

As to this clone: This sample also contains other DNA sequences that code for the same CDR3. The V call is TRBV4-1, the J call TRBJ2-5; D ambiguous. V lost 0 bases and J 5 bases, leaving 10 bases between the germline ends. This CDR3 is 14 amino acids long. Germline V gene data show CDR1 as MGHRA and CDR2 as YSYEKL. CDR3 nucleotides: TGCGCCAGCAGCCAAGATCGAGGTGCGGAGACCCAGTACTTC. Encoded protein: CASSQDRGAETQYF.

This chain links TRBV29-1 with TRBJ2-1; weak D call: TRBD2 (5 bases). This CDR3 comprises 10 residues. Germline-derived CDR1 and CDR2 are SQVTM and ANQGSEA. V lost 5 bases to trimming and J lost 10 bases, with 9 bases between them. The CDR3 nucleotides are TGCAGCGTTCTGAGCGGAGAGCAGTTCTTC. Amino acid sequence: CSVLSGEQFF.

The V gene is TRBV6-5, the J gene TRBJ2-1; 7 bases align to TRBD2. CDR3 length equals 13 residues. The V gene's germline CDR1 is MNHEY and CDR2 SVGAGI. The ends lost 8 bases at V and 4 bases at J; junction bases unmatched: 5. CDR3 nucleotide sequence: TGTGCCAGCGGGGAGGGGACTTACAATGAGCAGTTCTTC. Its protein is CASGEGTYNEQFF.

The chain combines TRBV5-6 with TRBJ2-7, with D perhaps TRBD1 or TRBD2 (6 bases each). From germline, CDR1 is SGHDT and CDR2 YYEEEE. CDR3 length: 14 amino acids. V lost 2 bases and J 4 bases, leaving 13 bases between the germline ends. The CDR3 spells CASSFGGGRYEQYF. The CDR3 nucleotides read TGTGCCAGCAGCTTCGGAGGGGGAAGATACGAGCAGTACTTC. The full variable domain, its missing parts supplied by reference TRBV5-6 and TRBJ2-7, is DAGVTQSPTHLIKTRGQQVTLRCSPKSGHDTVSWYQQALGQGPQFIFQYYEEEERQRGNFPDRFSGHQFPNYSSELNVNALLLGDSALYLCASSFGGGRYEQYFGPGTRLTVT.

The chain uses TRBV27 and TRBJ2-3; D uncertain. CDR1 and CDR2 (germline): MNHEY, SMNVEV (reference sequence). The V end lost 7 bases, the J end lost 7 bases, and 9 bases lay between the germline ends. The CDR3 length is 11 residues. CDR3 in amino acids: CASTGPYTQYF. CDR3 sequence (DNA): TGTGCCAGCACCGGACCATATACGCAGTATTTT.

The chain employs TRBV30 and TRBJ2-3, with a tentative D call TRBD1 (5 bases). V was clipped by 4 bases and J by 0 bases, with 14 bases between them. CDR1 is GTSNPN and CDR2 is SVGIG in the germline V gene (reference sequence). There are 15 residues in the CDR3. CDR3 sequence reads: CAWTPDSTSTDTQYF. The CDR3 nucleotides read TGTGCCTGGACCCCCGACAGCACAAGCACAGATACGCAGTATTTT. Based on the CDR3 plus reference TRBV30 and TRBJ2-3, the full variable domain is SQTIHQWPATLVQPVGSPLSLECTVEGTSNPNLYWYRQAAGRGLQLLFYSVGIGQISSEVPQNLSASRPQDRQFILSSKKLLLSDSGFYLCAWTPDSTSTDTQYFGPGTRLTVL.

This clone was found once. The genes are TRBV5-1 and TRBJ2-7; D may correspond to TRBD1 or TRBD2 (5 bases each). Germline lookup yields CDR1 SGHRS and CDR2 YFSETQ. CDR3 length equals 14 residues. Trimming pared 4 bases from V and 5 bases from J, leaving 16 bases between. The CDR3 DNA sequence: TGCGCCAGCAGCCGATTTGTCGGGGCGGACGAGCAGTACTTC. Its translation is CASSRFVGADEQYF.

In the case of this clone: A read error may account for a junction end that differs from germline. The V gene is TRBV7-7, the J gene TRBJ2-7; D may be TRBD2 (6 bases). This CDR3 spans 15 amino acids. The germline V gene encodes CDR1 SSHAT and CDR2 FNYEAQ (reference sequence). Here the CDR3 DNA reads TGTGCTAGCAGCTACCTGGCGGGGCCCTCCTACGAGCAGTACTTC. It yields the protein CASSYLAGPSYEQYF.

This chain uses TRBV9 with TRBJ2-7; 11 bases agree with TRBD1. The germline V gene encodes CDR1 SGDLS and CDR2 YYNGEE. The CDR3 totals 18 residues. Trimming at V came to 3 bases and at J to 2 bases, leaving 13 bases not matched to a gene. The DNA of the CDR3 is TGTGCCAGCAGCGCGAGCGCGGGAACGGGACAGGGGGCCTACGAGCAGTACTTC. This gives the protein CASSASAGTGQGAYEQYF.

The chain carries TRBV12-5 and TRBJ2-2; TRBD2 matches at 7 bases. The germline V gene has CDR1 LGHNT and CDR2 FRNRAP. The CDR3 totals 13 residues. V shed 5 bases and J 6 bases; nucleotides not matched to a gene: 3. CDR3 coding DNA: TGTGCTAGTGGTATGCGGGGGTCCGGGGAGCTGTTTTTT. Translating it yields CASGMRGSGELFF.

V gene TRBV18 combines with J gene TRBJ2-7, with 10 bases that match TRBD1. V lost 6 bases to trimming and J lost 2 bases; unmatched junction nucleotides: 7. The CDR3 consists of 15 residues. Germline loops: CDR1 KGHSH, CDR2 LQKENI. CDR3 amino acids: CASSPDRGNPYEQYF. DNA for the CDR3: TGTGCCAGCTCGCCGGACAGGGGGAACCCCTACGAGCAGTACTTC.

The chain couples TRBV2 to TRBJ2-7; D is unclear. Trimming took off 6 bases at V and 3 bases at J, with 24 bases between the two ends. The germline CDR1 and CDR2 sequences are SNHLY and FYNNEI. The CDR3 covers 17 residues. CDR3 in amino acids: CASSITFADPNDYEQYF. In DNA, the CDR3 is TGTGCCAGCAGCATTACTTTTGCGGACCCTAACGACTACGAGCAGTACTTC. The full variable domain, with the rest looked up from reference TRBV2 and TRBJ2-7, is EPEVTQTPSHQVTQMGQEVILRCVPISNHLYFYWYRQILGQKVEFLVSFYNNEISEKSEIFDDQFSVERPDGSNFTLKIRSTKLEDSAMYFCASSITFADPNDYEQYFGPGTRLTVT.

This clone was counted a single time. The chain combines TRBV4-2 with TRBJ2-7; 11 bases match TRBD1. This CDR3 is 15 amino acids long. The trim removed 4 bases at V and 3 bases at J, leaving 5 bases unmatched. Looked up from germline, CDR1 is LGHNA and CDR2 is YNFKEQ. The CDR3 DNA reads TGTGCCAGCAGCCTTTCCGGGACAGGGGGCTACGAGCAGTACTTC. It is translated as CASSLSGTGGYEQYF.

The chain has TRBV7-9 and TRBJ2-7, with D tentatively TRBD2 (6 bases). CDR3 length: 15 residues. Trimming cost V 4 bases and J 2 bases, with 15 bases left between them. CDR1 is SEHNR and CDR2 is FQNEAQ in the germline V gene (reference sequence). CDR3 sequence reads: CASSSPIGGAYEQYF. The CDR3 DNA is TGTGCCAGCAGCTCGCCTATAGGAGGGGCCTACGAGCAGTACTTC. The full variable domain, in which reference TRBV7-9 and TRBJ2-7 provide the parts outside the CDR3, is DTGVSQNPRHKITKRGQNVTFRCDPISEHNRLYWYRQTLGQGPEFLTYFQNEAQLEKSRLLSDRFSAERPKGSFSTLEIQRTEQGDSAMYLCASSSPIGGAYEQYFGPGTRLTVT.

This sequence joins TRBV2 and TRBJ2-3; no definite D call. Trimming removed 4 bases at V and 2 bases at J, with 4 bases between. CDR1 is SNHLY and CDR2 is FYNNEI in the germline V gene. CDR3 length: 12 residues. CDR3 sequence (DNA): TGTGCCAGCAGTGGCGACACAGATACGCAGTATTTT. Residues: CASSGDTDTQYF.

V is TRBV5-6 and J is TRBJ2-7; 7 bases map to TRBD2. The CDR3 sequence is 16 residues long. With 6 bases clipped from V and 2 bases from J, the junction kept 14 bases outside the gene matches. The V gene's germline CDR1 is SGHDT and CDR2 YYEEEE. The DNA of the CDR3 is TGTGCCAGCACCGCCGGGGGGTGGGAGCTTCCCTACGAGCAGTACTTC. Protein product: CASTAGGWELPYEQYF.